A selection of T cell receptor beta chains follows, all from one sample in a study of T-cell reconstitution after alpha-beta-depleted transplantation in children. Each CDR3 protein gets one entry after TCRdb re-called the PCR reads with MiXCR. This table holds 98,000 or so distinct CDR3 sequences, roughly 6.1% found once. Sequenced material: PBMCs, mostly from graft donor cells, taken 360 days after TCRalphabeta/CD19-depleted stem cell transplant. The receptors were gathered from a male patient under 10 years old who had a stem cell transplant for acute lymphoblastic leukemia, so the T cells may come from the graft donor. Both conserved end residues are part of each CDR3. Each record gives: J gene, D gene, V gene, clone size, CDR3 DNA, CDR3 protein. D genes are given only for firm matches. Size is omitted from some rows. Given values are once, few, many or a class for expanded clones.

TRBJ2-3 | TRBD2 | TRBV29-1 | many | TGCAGCGTTGAAGGCACTAGCGGGAGCTCAGATACGCAGTATTTT | CSVEGTSGSSDTQYF
TRBJ2-7 | TRBD1 | TRBV20-1 | many | TGCAGTGCTCGGGACAGGGGGCTGGTCGAGCAGTACTTC | CSARDRGLVEQYF
TRBJ2-2 | . | TRBV5-5 | many | TGTGCCAGCTATAAGGGCGGGGAGCTGTTTTTT | CASYKGGELFF
TRBJ2-1 | . | TRBV27 | few | TGTGCCAGCAGTGCACAGGGATCTGAGCAGTTCTTC | CASSAQGSEQFF
TRBJ2-1 | . | TRBV29-1 | many | TGCAGCGTTGTCAGGAGCGGTGAGCAGTTCTTC | CSVVRSGEQFF
TRBJ1-1 | TRBD1 | TRBV25-1 | few | TGTGCCAGCAGTGAATTCCCCGGACAGGGTAACACTGAAGCTTTCTTT | CASSEFPGQGNTEAFF
TRBJ2-5 | . | TRBV28 | . | TGTGCCAGTGCCGGGGGCCCCCCGTGGGAGACCCAGTACTTC | CASAGGPPWETQYF
TRBJ2-7 | . | TRBV4-2 | few | TGTGCCAGCAGCGCTCATAATCCCTACGAGCAGTACTTC | CASSAHNPYEQYF
TRBJ1-1 | . | TRBV4-3 | many | TGCGCCAGCAGCCCTTGGGGGGGCGCGAACACTGAAGCTTTCTTT | CASSPWGGANTEAFF
TRBJ1-5 | . | TRBV2 | few | TGTGCCAGCAGTGGTATGGGCAGGAGCTATCAGCCCCAGCATTTT | CASSGMGRSYQPQHF
TRBJ1-1 | . | TRBV9 | . | TGTGCCAGCAGCCCCCGTACCCCGGGACATCGGTTT | CASSPRTPGHRF
TRBJ2-2 | . | TRBV7-9 | many | TGTGCCAGCAGCTTAGGGACAGTGGACACCGGGGAGCTGTTTTTT | CASSLGTVDTGELFF
TRBJ1-2 | TRBD1 | TRBV27 | . | TGTGCCAGCAGTTCCCCCCCAGGGGGCGATGGCTACACCTTC | CASSSPPGGDGYTF
TRBJ1-1 | . | TRBV9 | many | TGTGCCAGCGCTCCGGGACATCAGAACACTGAAGCTTTCTTT | CASAPGHQNTEAFF
TRBJ1-1 | . | TRBV11-2 | few | TGTGCCAGCAGCCCATTATCGGACAGCCAGATTGAAGCTTTCTTT | CASSPLSDSQIEAFF
TRBJ1-4 | . | TRBV12-3/TRBV12-4 | . | TGTGCCAGCAGTCGTATAAATAACAGGGACGGTTGGGAACTGTTTTTT | CASSRINNRDGWELFF
TRBJ2-1 | . | TRBV5-5 | . | TGTGCCAGCAGCCCTGGTCGGAGAAGGGAGCAGTTCTTC | CASSPGRRREQFF
TRBJ2-2 | TRBD1 | TRBV4-3 | large | TGCGCCAGCAGCCAAGACGTTGGGACAGGGGACACCGGGGAGCTGTTTTTT | CASSQDVGTGDTGELFF
TRBJ1-1 | TRBD1 | TRBV30 | few | TGTGCCTGGAGTGTAGGACAGGCGTTGAACACTGAAGCTTTCTTT | CAWSVGQALNTEAFF
TRBJ2-5 | . | TRBV6-1 | . | TGTGCCAGCAGTGAAGCGGGGCTAGGAGAGACCCAGTACTTC | CASSEAGLGETQYF
TRBJ1-4 | . | TRBV3-1 | many | TGTGCCAGCAGCCAAGACGGCTACGTTAATGAAAAACTGTTTTTT | CASSQDGYVNEKLFF
TRBJ2-5 | . | TRBV4-1 | few | TGCGCCAGCAGCCAACCCGCCGGGGCAGAGACCCAGTACTTC | CASSQPAGAETQYF
TRBJ2-3 | TRBD2 | TRBV11-3 | many | TGTGCCAGCAGCTTAGGGACTAGCTTCCCAGATACGCAGTATTTT | CASSLGTSFPDTQYF
TRBJ2-3 | . | TRBV18 | many | TGTGCCAGCTCACCACCGGGCACAGATACGCAGTATTTT | CASSPPGTDTQYF
TRBJ1-5 | TRBD1 | TRBV20-1 | many | TGCAGTGCTAAGACAGGGGGCTGGGGACAGCCCCAGCATTTT | CSAKTGGWGQPQHF
TRBJ1-2 | . | TRBV4-1 | few | TGCGCCAGCAGCCAGTTCTTCAGGGGAAGCGACTATGGCTACACCTTC | CASSQFFRGSDYGYTF
TRBJ2-7 | TRBD2 | TRBV27 | many | TGTGCCAGCAGTCCCGTAGCGGGAGCGTCCTACGAGCAGTACTTC | CASSPVAGASYEQYF
TRBJ2-3 | . | TRBV4-3 | many | TGCGCCAGCAGCCAAGATCCCGCGGGTTCTAGCACAGATACGCAGTATTTT | CASSQDPAGSSTDTQYF
TRBJ2-5 | TRBD2 | TRBV7-2 | . | TGTGCCAGCAGCTGGAGCGGGAAAGAGACCCAGTACTTC | CASSWSGKETQYF
TRBJ1-5 | . | TRBV6-1 | few | TGTGCCAGCAGTGAAGTCGGCAGGAGTAATCAGCCCCAGCATTTT | CASSEVGRSNQPQHF
TRBJ2-7 | TRBD2 | TRBV20-1 | few | TGCAGTGCTAGAGACCATAGCGGGTCTTACGAGCAGTACTTC | CSARDHSGSYEQYF
TRBJ2-5 | TRBD2 | TRBV5-1 | few | TGCGCCAGCAGCATCAGTGGGACTAGCGGGGCGAACCAAGAGACCCAGTACTTC | CASSISGTSGANQETQYF
TRBJ2-2 | TRBD1 | TRBV9 | few | TGTGCCAGCAGCGCTAACCCGGAGGGACAGGGAGTTCCCGGGGAGCTGTTTTTT | CASSANPEGQGVPGELFF
TRBJ2-5 | . | TRBV2 | . | TGTGCCAGCAGTGAAGCGGGCCGGAGGGCAGAGACCCAGTACTTC | CASSEAGRRAETQYF
TRBJ1-1 | TRBD1 | TRBV25-1 | . | TGTGCCAGCAGCCGGGACAGGAGGACTTTCTTT | CASSRDRRTFF
TRBJ2-7 | . | TRBV27 | few | TGTGCCAGCAGTCCCGGGACCGGGATTTACGAGCAGTACTTC | CASSPGTGIYEQYF
TRBJ1-2 | . | TRBV10-3 | few | TGTGCCATCAGTGGGAAAGGGTTGGATGGCTACACCTTC | CAISGKGLDGYTF
TRBJ2-5 | TRBD2 | TRBV27 | . | TGTGCCAGCAGTGCCCTGAGTCTAGCGGGGCCTGAAGAGACCCAGTACTTC | CASSALSLAGPEETQYF
TRBJ2-1 | TRBD1 | TRBV6-2/TRBV6-3 | many | TGTGCCAGCAGCCTCCTGGGGCAGGGGGCTTCGTACAATGAGCAGTTCTTC | CASSLLGQGASYNEQFF
TRBJ2-5 | TRBD1 | TRBV4-3 | many | TGCGCCAGCAGCCGGGGAGACAGGGGACAAGAGACCCAGTACTTC | CASSRGDRGQETQYF
TRBJ2-1 | . | TRBV29-1 | many | TGCTCGGTCCCCCGGGGTAAATACAATGAGCAGTTCTTC | CSVPRGKYNEQFF
TRBJ2-1 | . | TRBV6-4 | few | TGTGCCAGCAGCCGAAACCCCTGGGGAGATGACTCCTACAATGAGCAGTTCTTC | CASSRNPWGDDSYNEQFF
TRBJ2-2 | . | TRBV5-1 | many | TGCGCCAGCAGCTTGAGCGGCACCGGGGAGCTGTTTTTT | CASSLSGTGELFF
TRBJ2-7 | TRBD1 | TRBV10-3 | many | TGTGCCATCAGTGAGGGACAGGGATCATCCTACGAGCAGTACTTC | CAISEGQGSSYEQYF
TRBJ1-5 | . | TRBV6-2/TRBV6-3 | few | TGTGCCAGCAGTTATATCGGTCGGGGTCAGCCCCAGCATTTT | CASSYIGRGQPQHF
TRBJ2-7 | . | TRBV28 | many | TGTGCCAGCAGTTTAACTAGCCAAGTTGAGGACGAGCAGTACTTC | CASSLTSQVEDEQYF
TRBJ2-5 | . | TRBV27 | many | TGTGCCAGCAGTTCGAAGCTGACCCAAGAGACCCAGTACTTC | CASSSKLTQETQYF
TRBJ1-2 | . | TRBV3-1 | few | TGTGCCAGCAGCCATAACGGAGACTATGGCTACACCTTC | CASSHNGDYGYTF
TRBJ2-2 | TRBD2 | TRBV5-1 | few | TGCGCCAGCAGCTTGAGACTAGCCGCCGGGGAGCTGTTTTTT | CASSLRLAAGELFF
TRBJ1-2 | TRBD1 | TRBV4-3 | . | TGCGCCAGCAGCCAAGACAGGGGGGGGTATGGCTACACCTTC | CASSQDRGGYGYTF
TRBJ2-1 | . | TRBV6-1 | . | TGTGCCAGCAGTGAACTGGGGTTCGAGCAGTTCTTC | CASSELGFEQFF
TRBJ1-1 | . | TRBV12-5 | many | TGTGCTAGTGGTTTCTCTGTCACTGAAGCTTTCTTT | CASGFSVTEAFF
TRBJ1-1 | TRBD1 | TRBV7-9 | . | TGTGCCAGCAGCTTAGCGCATGAGGGGGCGCACACTGAAGCTTTCTTT | CASSLAHEGAHTEAFF
TRBJ2-5 | . | TRBV6-1 | few | TGTGCCAGCAGTCGAAAACAGGGAGGCGAGACCCAGTACTTC | CASSRKQGGETQYF
TRBJ2-3 | TRBD2 | TRBV28 | many | TGTGCCAGCAGTTCCGTAGCGGGAGCGTCCGATACGCAGTATTTT | CASSSVAGASDTQYF
TRBJ2-3 | TRBD1 | TRBV4-3 | many | TGCGCCAGCAGCCCGCAGGGGGAAGATACGCAGTATTTT | CASSPQGEDTQYF
TRBJ2-2 | . | TRBV24-1 | many | TGTGCCACCAGTGCCAGCACCGGGGAGCTGTTTTTT | CATSASTGELFF